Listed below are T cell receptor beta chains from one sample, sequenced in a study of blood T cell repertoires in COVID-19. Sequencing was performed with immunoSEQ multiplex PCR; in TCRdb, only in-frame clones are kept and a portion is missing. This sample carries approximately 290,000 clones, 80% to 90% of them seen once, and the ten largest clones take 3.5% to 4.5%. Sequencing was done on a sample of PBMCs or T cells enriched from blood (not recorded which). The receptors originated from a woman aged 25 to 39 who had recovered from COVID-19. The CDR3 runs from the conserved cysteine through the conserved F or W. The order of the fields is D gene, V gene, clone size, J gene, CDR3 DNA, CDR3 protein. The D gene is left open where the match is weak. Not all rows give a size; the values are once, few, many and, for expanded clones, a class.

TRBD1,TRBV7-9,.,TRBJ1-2,TGTGCCAGCAGCTTGACTCCGGGACAGGGAAGGCTAGAGAATGGCTACACCTTC,CASSLTPGQGRLENGYTF
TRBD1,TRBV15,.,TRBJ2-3,TGTGCCACCAGCACAACAACAGGGGTTCCCGGAGATACGCAGTATTTT,CATSTTTGVPGDTQYF
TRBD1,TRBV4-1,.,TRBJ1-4,TGCGCCAGCAGCCACCCGGGACAGAATAATGAAAAACTGTTTTTT,CASSHPGQNNEKLFF
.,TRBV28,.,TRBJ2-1,TGTGCCAGCAGTTCCGGGGAGGCCACGTCCTACAATGAGCAGTTCTTC,CASSSGEATSYNEQFF
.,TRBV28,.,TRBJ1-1,TGTGCCAGCAGTCTCCAGACGACAGGGAACACTGAAGCTTTCTTT,CASSLQTTGNTEAFF
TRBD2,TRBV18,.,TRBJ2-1,TGTGCCAGCTCACCCCTACTAGCGAGGTCCAATGAGCAGTTCTTC,CASSPLLARSNEQFF
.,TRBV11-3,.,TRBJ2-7,TGTGCCAGCAGCTTCACACCTCTCGGGGAGCAGTACTTC,CASSFTPLGEQYF
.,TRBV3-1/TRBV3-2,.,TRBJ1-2,TGTGCCAGCACCCCACTCAGTGCAGGGGAATATGGCTACACCTTC,CASTPLSAGEYGYTF
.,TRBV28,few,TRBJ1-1,TGTGCCAGCAGTTTAACAGGGCTAGCTTTCTTT,CASSLTGLAFF
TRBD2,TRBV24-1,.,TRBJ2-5,TGTGCCACCAGTGAGCCGACTAGCGGGAGTGAGACCCAGTACTTC,CATSEPTSGSETQYF
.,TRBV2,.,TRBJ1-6,TGTGCCAGCAGTCAAAGACAGACCAGCTCCTATAATTCACCCCTCCACTTT,CASSQRQTSSYNSPLHF
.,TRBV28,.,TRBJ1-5,TGTGCCACTACGGACAGTTCCCTTGGGAGCAATCAGCCCCAGCATTTT,CATTDSSLGSNQPQHF
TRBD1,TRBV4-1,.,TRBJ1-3,TGCGCCAGCAGCCAAGACAGGGGGCCCTCTGGAAACACCATATATTTT,CASSQDRGPSGNTIYF
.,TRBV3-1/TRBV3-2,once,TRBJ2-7,TGTGCCAGCAGCCTCCTGGCCCGGGGGGCGACCTACGAGCAGTACTTC,CASSLLARGATYEQYF
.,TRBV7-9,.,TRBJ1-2,TGTGCCAGCAGCCCCACTTATGGCTACACCTTC,CASSPTYGYTF
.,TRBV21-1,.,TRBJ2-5,TGTGCCAGCAGCAGGTGGGCCCAAGAGACCCAGTACTTC,CASSRWAQETQYF
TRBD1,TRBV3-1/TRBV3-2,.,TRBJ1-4,TGTGCCAGCAGCCAAGGGACAGGGCAGGTGTCAACTAATGAAAAACTGTTTTTT,CASSQGTGQVSTNEKLFF
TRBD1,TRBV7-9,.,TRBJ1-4,TGTGCCAGCAGCCCCGGACAGGATGAAAAACTGTTTTTT,CASSPGQDEKLFF
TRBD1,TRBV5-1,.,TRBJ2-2,TGCGCCAGCAGCTCAGGACAGGGGGGATGGACCGGGGAGCTGTTTTTT,CASSSGQGGWTGELFF
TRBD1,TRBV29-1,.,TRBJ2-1,TGCAGCGTTGGGGACAGACCCTACAATGAGCAGTTCTTC,CSVGDRPYNEQFF
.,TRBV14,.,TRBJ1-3,TGTGCCAGCAGCCAAGTCCTGAGTGTTGGAAACACCATATATTTT,CASSQVLSVGNTIYF
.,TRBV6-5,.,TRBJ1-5,TGTGCCAGCAGAAGGGGGAGCAATCAGCCCCAGCATTTT,CASRRGSNQPQHF
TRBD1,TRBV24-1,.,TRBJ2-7,TGTGCCGTACAACAGGGGGGCCCATCCTACGAGCAGTACTTC,CAVQQGGPSYEQYF
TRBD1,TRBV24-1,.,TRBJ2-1,TGTGCCACCAGTGAGGCCGGGACAGGGGCCAATGAGCAGTTCTTC,CATSEAGTGANEQFF
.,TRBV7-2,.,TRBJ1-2,TGTGCCAGCAGCCGGGGTGGGGACTATGGCTACACCTTC,CASSRGGDYGYTF
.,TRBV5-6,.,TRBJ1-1,TGTGCCAGCTCATTATTGCGGGGACCCACTGAAGCTTTCTTT,CASSLLRGPTEAFF
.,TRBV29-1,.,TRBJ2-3,TGCAGCGTTGTTGGTAGAAGCACAGATACGCAGTATTTT,CSVVGRSTDTQYF
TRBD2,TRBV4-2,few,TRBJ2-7,TGTGCCAGCAGCCAAGATTCGGCCCTCGGGACTAGGTCGTACGAGCAGTACTTC,CASSQDSALGTRSYEQYF
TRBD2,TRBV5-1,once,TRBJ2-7,TGCGCCAGCAGCTCGTCACCGGGACTAGCGGGGGCCTCCTACGAGCAGTACTTC,CASSSSPGLAGASYEQYF
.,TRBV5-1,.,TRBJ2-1,TGCGCCAGCAGCTTACCCGGACAGAACAATGAGCAGTTCTTC,CASSLPGQNNEQFF
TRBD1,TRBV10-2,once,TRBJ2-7,TGCGCTACAGGGGACCCGGACCGCTACGAGCAGTACTTC,CATGDPDRYEQYF
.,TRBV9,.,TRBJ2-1,TGTGCCAGCAGCGTACCTCGGGGGACGGCGAGCTCCTACAATGAGCAGTTCTTC,CASSVPRGTASSYNEQFF
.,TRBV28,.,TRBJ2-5,TGTGCCAGCAGTTTAGGGACATTCCAAGAGACCCAGTACTTC,CASSLGTFQETQYF
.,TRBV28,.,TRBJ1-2,TGTGCCAGCAGTTTTTTAGGGAGTATTAACTATGGCTACACCTTC,CASSFLGSINYGYTF
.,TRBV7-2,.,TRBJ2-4,TGTGCCAGCAGCTTAAGGGGGGCGGGACAGAAGAAAAACATTCAGTACTTC,CASSLRGAGQKKNIQYF
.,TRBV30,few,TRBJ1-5,TGTGCCTGGAGTAGGACAGACAATCAGCCCCAGCATTTT,CAWSRTDNQPQHF
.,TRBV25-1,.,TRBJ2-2,TGTGCCAGCAGTGATCGTTTTGACACCGGGGAGCTGTTTTTT,CASSDRFDTGELFF
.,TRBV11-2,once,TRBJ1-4,TGTGCCAGCAGCTATAGACAGTTTTCTAATGAAAAACTGTTTTTT,CASSYRQFSNEKLFF
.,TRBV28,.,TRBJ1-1,TGTGCCAGCAGTTTTTCACGGGACACTGAAGCTTTCTTT,CASSFSRDTEAFF
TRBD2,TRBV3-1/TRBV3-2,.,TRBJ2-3,TGTGCCAGCAGCCTCCGACTAGCGGGTAGCACAGATACGCAGTATTTT,CASSLRLAGSTDTQYF
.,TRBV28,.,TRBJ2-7,TGTGCCAGCAGTTTATGGGTCGCAGGGTATGACGAGCAGTACTTC,CASSLWVAGYDEQYF
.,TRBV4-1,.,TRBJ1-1,TGCGCCAGCAGCCAAGGTCACGGGGGTGGGAACACTGAAGCTTTCTTT,CASSQGHGGGNTEAFF
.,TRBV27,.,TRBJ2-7,TGTGCCAGCAGTGCCCAATCTCACAGCCTGAGCTACGAGCAGTACTTC,CASSAQSHSLSYEQYF
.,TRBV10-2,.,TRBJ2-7,TGCGCCAGCAGTGAGGCTAAGGAGCAGTACTTC,CASSEAKEQYF
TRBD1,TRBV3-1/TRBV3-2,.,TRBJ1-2,TGTGCCAGCAGCCAGGGACAGGGTGTCGGAGGCTACACCTTC,CASSQGQGVGGYTF
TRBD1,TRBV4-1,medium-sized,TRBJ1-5,TGCGCCAGCAGCCAAGTCCGGGACAGGGGATACAATCAGCCCCAGCATTTT,CASSQVRDRGYNQPQHF
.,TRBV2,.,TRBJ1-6,TGTGCCAGCATCGTAGACAGTGGGGCCGTTAATTCACCCCTCCACTTT,CASIVDSGAVNSPLHF
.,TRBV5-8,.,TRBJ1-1,TGTGCCAGCAGCCGGGGGGCGGCTGAAGCTTTCTTT,CASSRGAAEAFF
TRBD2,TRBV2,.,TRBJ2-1,TGTGCCAGCAGTGGACTAGCGGATTACAATGAGCAGTTCTTC,CASSGLADYNEQFF
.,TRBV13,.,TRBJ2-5,TGTGCCAGCAGCCCCCGGAGGGGGGGCTTAGAGACCCAGTACTTC,CASSPRRGGLETQYF
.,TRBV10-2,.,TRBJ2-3,TGCGCCAGTAATACAGGGGGGGGCACAGATACGCAGTATTTT,CASNTGGGTDTQYF
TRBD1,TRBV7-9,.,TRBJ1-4,TGTGCCAGCAGCTCCCGGGACAGGATTTACACTAATGAAAAACTGTTTTTT,CASSSRDRIYTNEKLFF
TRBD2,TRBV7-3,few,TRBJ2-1,TGTGCCAGCAGCTTATACGCTAGCGGATACAATGAGCAGTTCTTC,CASSLYASGYNEQFF
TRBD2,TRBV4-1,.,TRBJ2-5,TGCGCCAGCAGCCAAGGAGGACTAGCCTGGGAGACCCAGTACTTC,CASSQGGLAWETQYF
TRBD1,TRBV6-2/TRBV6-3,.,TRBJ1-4,TGTGCCAGCAGTAGGAGGGGGCCGTCGGCTAATGAAAAACTGTTTTTT,CASSRRGPSANEKLFF